Listed here are 12 T cell receptor beta chains from one sample, sequenced in a study of cytomegalovirus exposure and HLA in healthy donors. Only in-frame clones appear in the TCRdb table, and some are missing; sequencing was by immunoSEQ multiplex PCR. The repertoire holds 100,000 or so clones, around nine tenths seen once, with roughly 3.9% in the top ten. The sequenced sample consisted of PBMCs. These receptors came from a woman in her twenties or thirties in good health and CMV-seronegative.

This clone was found once. The chain is built from TRBV7-2 and TRBJ1-2; maybe TRBD1 (5 bases). Germline values: CDR1 SGHTA, CDR2 FQGNSA. This CDR3 region has 14 residues. With 5 bases removed from V and 7 bases from J, the gap between germline ends came to 17 bases. CDR3 sequence reads: CASSPYRGSAGYTF. The CDR3 bases are TGTGCCAGCAGCCCATATAGGGGATCGGCTGGCTACACCTTC.

This clone has just a few counts. DNA for the CDR3: TGTGCCAGCAGCCTCACCGGGACAGGGGATCAGCCCCAGCATTTT. This gives the protein CASSLTGTGDQPQHF. The V gene is TRBV4-2, the J gene TRBJ1-5; the match to TRBD1 covers 10 bases. V shed 4 bases, J shed 5 bases, and the junction held 5 bases outside the gene matches. CDR1 and CDR2 from the germline V gene are LGHNA and YNFKEQ. The CDR3 has 15 residues.

V is TRBV19 and J is TRBJ2-4, with TRBD2 identical over 10 bases. Germline V lookup: CDR1 LNHDA, CDR2 SQIVND (reference sequence). This CDR3 comprises 14 residues. The J segment lost 15 bases and the V segment lost 0 bases, leaving 8 bases of the junction unmatched. In DNA, the CDR3 is TGTGCCAGTAGTATAGATCCTAGCGGGAGAGTTAGGTACTTC. Translation: CASSIDPSGRVRYF.

The genes are TRBV20-1 and TRBJ2-7; D ambiguous. V was shortened by 3 bases and J by 2 bases, with 5 bases between the two germline ends. CDR3 length: 11 residues. Germline-derived CDR1 and CDR2 are DFQATT and SNEGSKA (reference sequence). CDR3 in DNA: TGCAGTGCTAGTGGCCCCTACGAGCAGTACTTC. It is translated as CSASGPYEQYF.

The V gene is TRBV6-5, the J gene TRBJ2-3; TRBD2 matches at 7 bases. The CDR3 loop spans 14 amino acids. V lost 6 bases and J lost 5; bases outside the gene matches: 8. CDR1 and CDR2 (germline): MNHEY, SVGAGI. Here the CDR3 reads CASSDAGAVDTQYF. The CDR3 nucleotides read TGTGCCAGCAGCGACGCGGGAGCAGTAGATACGCAGTATTTT.

The chain uses TRBV6-5 and TRBJ2-3, with D possibly TRBD2 on 6 matching bases. Trimming removed 3 bases at V and 2 bases at J, with 12 bases between. The CDR3 is 15 residues long. Per the germline V gene, CDR1 is MNHEY and CDR2 is SVGAGI. The DNA of the CDR3 is TGTGCCAGCAGTTATCGCGGGGATTCCACAGATACGCAGTATTTT. It is translated as CASSYRGDSTDTQYF.

This clone turned up a few times. The chain uses TRBV7-2 and TRBJ1-2; D is possibly TRBD1 (6 bases). Trimming took 10 bases from V and 4 from J, leaving 16 bases between them. This CDR3 comprises 13 residues. Germline V lookup: CDR1 SGHTA, CDR2 FQGNSA. The CDR3 DNA reads as TGTGCCACCGCCCGGGCAGGGGCCTATGGCTACACCTTC. It specifies CATARAGAYGYTF.

This clone was seen a few times. This chain links TRBV7-9 with TRBJ1-5; TRBD1 might be the D (5 bases). Germline values: CDR1 SEHNR, CDR2 FQNEAQ (reference sequence). With 4 bases removed from V and 7 bases from J, the gap between germline ends came to 14 bases. The CDR3 runs to 14 residues. CDR3 region: CASSSGGVRQPQHF. CDR3 DNA: TGTGCCAGCAGCTCCGGGGGGGTCCGGCAGCCCCAGCATTTT.

CDR3 sequence reads: CASSFAGGAQETQYF. In DNA form, the CDR3 reads TGTGCCAGCAGCTTCGCGGGAGGGGCTCAAGAGACCCAGTACTTC. The gene calls are TRBV13 and TRBJ2-5; 9 nucleotides match TRBD2. Germline V gives CDR1 PRHDT, CDR2 FYEKMQ (reference sequence). The CDR3 length is 15 residues. The V gene end was trimmed by 3 bases and the J gene end by 2 bases; junction bases not matched to a gene: 4.

The chain uses TRBV5-6 and TRBJ2-3; D uncertain. This CDR3 has 18 residues. Germline CDR1 SGHDT, CDR2 YYEEEE. Trimming removed 2 bases from V and 0 bases from J, with 19 bases in between. CDR3 sequence reads: CASSFRLMLRTSTDTQYF. The CDR3, as DNA: TGTGCCAGCAGCTTCCGACTGATGCTCCGTACTAGCACAGATACGCAGTATTTT.

The CDR3 DNA reads as TGTGCCAGCACCCCCCGGGCAGGGACTACGACTTACAATGAGCAGTTCTTC. It is translated as CASTPRAGTTTYNEQFF. This chain joins TRBV7-3 and TRBJ2-1; 7 nucleotides match TRBD2. The CDR3 has 17 residues. Germline V gene sequence: CDR1 SGHTA, CDR2 FQGTGA. Losses at the gene ends were 7 bases for V and 4 bases for J; bases not matched to a gene: 16.

A single count supports this clone. The chain recombines TRBV5-1 with TRBJ2-7, with D possibly matching TRBD1 (6 bases). The CDR3 is 15 amino acids. Deletions cut 4 bases from V and 6 bases from J, with 20 bases between. Per the germline V gene, CDR1 is SGHRS and CDR2 is YFSETQ. Here the CDR3 reads CASSQFQLDRLEQYF. DNA for the CDR3: TGCGCCAGCAGCCAATTTCAACTCGACAGGCTCGAGCAGTACTTC.